The clone carrying this T cell receptor (beta chain) appeared a few times. Antigen unknown. Other DNA sequences in this specimen translate into the identical CDR3. The sample is drawn from a study of cytomegalovirus exposure and HLA in healthy donors. The wider study: From donors who were HLA-typed, an early data release held 80 million to 85 million unique TCRs. Study results and limitations: A cluster of highly shared sequence variants was likely a sequencing artifact. It was reportedly the case that the classifier diagnosed cytomegalovirus status with high specificity and sensitivity.

Use of 60 Vbeta and 13 Jbeta primers characterized the PCR. Clones were read by immunoSEQ multiplex PCR, and TCRdb kept only the in-frame ones, dropping some. Of about 210,000 clones in the sample, around four fifths were seen once. Specimen: PBMCs. The TCR originated in a man in his forties or fifties in good health and CMV-seropositive.

DNA for the CDR3: TGTGCCAGCAGCTTTAACAATGAGCAGTTCTTC. Its protein product is CASSFNNEQFF. This chain uses TRBV5-6 with TRBJ2-1; D is unclear. Trimming took off 2 bases at V and 5 bases at J, with 2 bases between the two ends. Looked up from germline, CDR1 is SGHDT and CDR2 is YYEEEE. The CDR3 contains 11 residues.